Sequencing of this TCR beta chain was carried out in a study of blood T cell repertoires in COVID-19. Study-wide background: Samples taken during acute and convalescent COVID-19 were collected in the United States, Italy and Spain. Sources were T cells, B-cell-depleted T cells, or PBMCs; the material itself was cDNA or gDNA.

Under the authors' procedure: Scientists estimated how many nucleated cells there were by amplifying reference gene primers. Data came from immunoSEQ multiplex PCR; TCRdb stores just in-frame clones and leaves some out. The DNA gave D and trimming, while V, J and clone size come from that table. The sample includes roughly 130,000 clones, around three quarters seen only once; the top ten take around 13%. Germline CDR1 SQVTM, CDR2 ANQGSEA. V was cut by 5 bases and J by 1 base, with 4 bases left in between. The CDR3 spans 11 residues. This TCR was recovered from a man aged 80 or over with acute or convalescent COVID-19. The chain joins TRBV29-1 to TRBJ2-3; D is unresolved. Material: peripheral blood. CDR3 in amino acids: CSVSGTDTQYF. In DNA form, the CDR3 reads TGCAGCGTTAGCGGCACAGATACGCAGTATTTT.